This T cell receptor beta chain was profiled in a study of cytomegalovirus exposure and HLA in healthy donors (TCRdb year 2017). With regard to the full study: An earlier analysis of roughly 500 of the donors reported about 280 Gb of sequence data and approximately 120 million unique TCR beta sequences obtained from about 200 million T cells. An early release that covered fewer than 750 HLA-typed donors contained approximately 290 gigabases of sequencing data and 80 million or so unique TCR sequences. The genetic ancestry cluster associated with self-reported Caucasian donors included 81% of the approximately 400 genotyped donors. The study was designed to test whether signatures of past pathogen exposure could be identified by cataloging public T cell receptors. The study profiled the T cell repertoires of hundreds of subjects by immunosequencing and related them to cytomegalovirus serostatus. Besides the first cohort of around 670 subjects, a separate validation cohort made up of 120 different subjects was used. To predict cytomegalovirus infection status, the study brought together high-throughput TCR immunosequencing, statistical association of individual TCRs with disease status, and machine learning. To study patterns of TCR occurrence, a later analysis re-analyzed previously published TCR beta repertoires from 666 donors and added high-resolution HLA genotyping. In the later analysis, no new phenotypic data were used to find candidate immune exposures; instead, reliance was placed on TCR beta sequences and their occurrence across donors. An earlier analysis of 587 of the donors applied high-throughput TCR beta sequencing to assess whether each TCR beta V gene segment acted as functional or pseudogenic. Donor age, sex, ethnicity and CMV serostatus were compiled together with the repertoire data. A later genetic analysis took genome-wide SNP genotypes for about 55% of the 666 donors and used that subset as a discovery cohort. Every repertoire in the discovery cohort had been generated on one and the same sequencing platform. Both class I and class II loci were covered by HLA typing, at four-digit resolution. The number of donors typed differed by locus, with 629-630 for A, B, C, DRB1 and DQB1, 522 for DQA1, over 600 for DPA1, and some 470 for DPB1. Four or five DR-DQ haplotypes were handled as single units for association and clustering because linkage in the cohort was strong. Across about 380 genotyped donors of the cohort, an average of about 250,000 unique TCR beta nucleotide sequences per donor were sequenced, and around 20% of those sequences were non-productive.

The cohort comprised several hundred healthy bone marrow donors. All cohort members were sampled while nominally healthy, although unrecorded immune exposures were likely present. The donor tested CMV seronegative, placing the donor among the 300 to 400 seronegative members of the cohort. Each donor provided a peripheral blood sample, and peripheral blood mononuclear cells were used for TCR beta sequencing. Genomic DNA extraction from the blood cell samples was performed with the Qiagen DNeasy Blood Extraction Kit. According to the germline V gene, CDR1 reads SGHRS and CDR2 reads YFSETQ. V drops 5 bases and J drops 2 bases, leaving 9 bases in between. From its cysteine to its phenylalanine, the CDR3 spans 13 amino acids. CDR3 DNA only is kept here, 39 bases in frame from base 1. General study outcomes and caveats: According to the authors, the approach could potentially be generalized to other disease states and immunological phenotypes. A later analysis found that HLA-associated TCR beta chains were more clonally expanded and had lower generation probabilities than equally common non-associated chains. According to a later analysis, parvovirus B19, influenza, CMV and Epstein-Barr virus appeared linked to several top co-occurrence clusters. At a false discovery rate of 0.05, a later analysis linked roughly 17,000 TCR beta sequences to specific HLA alleles. A later analysis found that most CMV-associated TCR beta chains appeared HLA-restricted, with HLA associations seemingly driven largely by CMV exposure. The cohort was sequenced for TCR beta chains only, and without alpha or paired-chain data the features that could be detected were limited. The earlier analysis of approximately 590 of the donors excluded roughly 17 rarely observed V segments, including chromosome 9 orphons, because counts were too low. Compared with the 666-donor mean, donors in an Asian-associated ancestry cluster had fewer N-insertions in productive TCRs, according to a later genetic analysis. The sequencing pipeline was judged likely to have produced a cluster of highly shared sequence variants as a technical artifact. A total of fewer than 200 TCR beta chains were listed by the study as associated with cytomegalovirus. The presence/absence analyses assumed that sequencing depth was roughly uniform across donors, and that assumption may not be true. While some public TCRs were present in many individuals, most TCR sequences turned up only very rarely across donors. CMV serostatus was the only immune exposure information available for the cohort. Assigning TCR associations to individual alleles was difficult when HLA alleles, especially DR and DQ, strongly co-occurred. Because HLA typing was unavailable for some donors at each locus, only the typed subset was used in association tests. A further reported finding was that TCR beta sequences accurately predicted the HLA-A and HLA-B alleles for most subjects in the first cohort. A few of the identified cytomegalovirus-associated TCR beta chains were confirmed in vitro to be specific for cytomegalovirus antigens. Broadly in line with IMGT annotations, most TCR beta V segments showed up in productive rearrangements about 87% or about 30% of the time in an earlier analysis of several hundred of the donors. In both the original and validation cohorts, the classifier was reported to diagnose cytomegalovirus status with high specificity and sensitivity. In a later analysis, the rate of TCR association differed among HLA loci, with DRB1 alleles having the most associated TCRs and HLA-C alleles having the fewest. The 87-base-pair reads could not distinguish some IMGT-functional V segments, including TRBV6-2 and TRBV6-3, so those segments were excluded. A later genetic analysis associated a missense DCLRE1C variant with V-gene and J-gene trimming of TCR beta chains, and an independent cohort replicated the association. Correlated functional status among segregating V segments might be attributable to linkage disequilibrium, but an unknown experimental factor could not be ruled out.

Library preparation employed the immunoSEQ multiplex PCR assay. For the multiplex PCR, a mixture combining 60 forward primers for TCR Vbeta segments and 13 reverse primers for TCR Jbeta segments was used. The CDR3 region of rearranged TCR beta genes was amplified from genomic DNA with a multiplex PCR assay. Amplified TCR beta libraries were sequenced as 87-base-pair reads on the Illumina HiSeq System. The study's own analysis went as follows. Across the roughly 640 repertoires, a later analysis counted some 81 million unique TCR beta chains, about 10 million of which were shared by at least two donors. Raw reads were error-corrected and collapsed into unique sequences by a nearest-neighbor algorithm in which closely related sequences were merged to remove PCR and sequencing errors. To assign V, D and J gene segments, CDR3 sequences were aligned to IMGT reference sequences. For a sequence to be retained, at least a six-nucleotide match to both a V gene segment and a J gene segment was required. A rearrangement counted as productive if the CDR3 had no stop codons and remained in frame with V and J, and every other rearrangement counted as non-productive. Following IMGT convention, CDR3 was defined as the stretch from the second conserved V-encoded cysteine to the conserved J-encoded phenylalanine. Sequences without an unambiguous match to a single V gene segment were excluded from the earlier analysis of about 640 of the donors. An earlier analysis of a few hundred of the donors classified V segments as functional when productive rearrangements were above 56.7% and as segregating when the standard deviation between donors was above 5%. A statistical classification framework was built for diagnosing cytomegalovirus status from the catalog of TCR beta chain sequences. A later analysis assigned V and J genes by comparing TCR nucleotide sequences with IMGT/GENE-DB human TR gene sequences. A later analysis assigned CDR3 sequences and most-parsimonious VDJ recombination scenarios with the TCRdist pipeline. In a later analysis, every TCR beta chain was defined by the combination of its CDR3 amino acid sequence and its V-gene family, and reads without a unique V-gene family were dropped. To address suspected cross-contamination and a sequencing artifact, a later analysis removed a few hundred highly shared, low-generation-probability nucleotide sequences. For each public chain, a later analysis derived a clonal expansion index from normalized ranks of inferred template counts within each repertoire. In a later analysis, generation probabilities were computed using a VDJ recombination model fitted to out-of-frame rearrangements, and the results were checked against IGoR. A later analysis scored TCR-TCR, TCR-HLA and TCR-CMV co-occurrence with hypergeometric tests, applying a repertoire-size bias correction to TCR pairs. In a later analysis, false discovery rates were estimated by permuting HLA or CMV assignments 20 times. In a later analysis, co-occurring TCRs were grouped using DBSCAN, with TCRdist sequence similarity added in when clustering inside HLA-allele-positive subsets. Co-occurrence clustering excluded repertoires with fewer than 30,000 or more than 120,000 public chains, plus five with anomalous nucleotide sharing. Drawn from immuneACCESS, this table holds only the in-frame rearrangements with V and J called that TCRdb kept. Clones are partly lost; checked studies trace under half to an unresolved V gene and leave the rest unexplained. V and J calls and clone size are copied from that table; D and trimming were computed from the DNA. The sample has more than 25,000 clones on record, about 70% of them singletons. Approximately 4% of the sample lies in the top ten.

Of note for this clone: Its recognized antigen is unknown. No much larger clonotype is one base removed from it; base qualities were not supplied.

Specimen: PBMCs. The sequence was collected from a woman aged 50 to 60 in good health and CMV-seronegative. The sequence links TRBV5-1 to TRBJ2-3, with the D gene too uncertain to name. The sequenced DNA: TGCGCCAGCAGAGGCACAGTCACAGATACGCAGTATTTT. The translation is CASRGTVTDTQYF. Reference TRBV5-1 and TRBJ2-3 genes cover what lies past the CDR3, so the full variable domain is KAGVTQTPRYLIKTRGQQVTLSCSPISGHRSVSWYQQTPGQGLQFLFEYFSETQRNKGNFPGRFSGRQFSNSRSEMNVSTLELGDSALYLCASRGTVTDTQYFGPGTRLTVL.